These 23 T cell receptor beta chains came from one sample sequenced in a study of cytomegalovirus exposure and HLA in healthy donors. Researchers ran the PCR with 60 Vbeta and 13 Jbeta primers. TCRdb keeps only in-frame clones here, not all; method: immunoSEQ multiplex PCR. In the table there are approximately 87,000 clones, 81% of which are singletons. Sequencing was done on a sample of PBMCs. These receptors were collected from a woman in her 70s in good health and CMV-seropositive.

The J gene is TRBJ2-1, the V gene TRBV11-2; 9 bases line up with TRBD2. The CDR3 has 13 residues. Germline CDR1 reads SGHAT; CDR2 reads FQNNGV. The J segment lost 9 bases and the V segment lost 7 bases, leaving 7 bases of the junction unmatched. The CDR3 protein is CASMYSGRLEQFF. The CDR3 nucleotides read TGTGCCAGCATGTATAGCGGGAGACTTGAGCAGTTCTTC.

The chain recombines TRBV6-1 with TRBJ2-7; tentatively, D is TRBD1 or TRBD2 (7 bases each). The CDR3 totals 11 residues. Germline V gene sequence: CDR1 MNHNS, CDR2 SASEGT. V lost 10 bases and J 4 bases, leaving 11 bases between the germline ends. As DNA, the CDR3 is TGTGCCACCAGGGGGGGATACGAGCAGTACTTC. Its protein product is CATRGGYEQYF.

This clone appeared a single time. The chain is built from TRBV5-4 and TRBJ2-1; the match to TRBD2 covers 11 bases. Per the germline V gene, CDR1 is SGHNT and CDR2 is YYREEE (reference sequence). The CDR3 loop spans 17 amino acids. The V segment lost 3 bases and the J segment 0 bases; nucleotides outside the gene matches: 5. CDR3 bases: TGTGCCAGCAGCTATTGGGGACTAGCGGCCTCCTACAATGAGCAGTTCTTC. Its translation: CASSYWGLAASYNEQFF.

CDR3 DNA sequence: TGCGCCAGCAGCCAAGAAGGACCGGGCGGGACGGCAGATACGCAGTATTTT. Amino acids: CASSQEGPGGTADTQYF. The V gene is TRBV4-1, the J gene TRBJ2-3; maybe TRBD2 (6 bases). The CDR3 has 17 residues. From germline, CDR1 is MGHRA and CDR2 YSYEKL. Trimming cost V 0 bases and J 4 bases, with 17 bases left between them.

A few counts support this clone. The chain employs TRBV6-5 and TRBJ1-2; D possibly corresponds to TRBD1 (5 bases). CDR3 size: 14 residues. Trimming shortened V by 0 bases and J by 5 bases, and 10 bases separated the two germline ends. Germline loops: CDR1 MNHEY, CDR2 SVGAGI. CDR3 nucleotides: TGTGCCAGCAGTTACTCGGTCAGGGATTATGGCTACACCTTC. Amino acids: CASSYSVRDYGYTF.

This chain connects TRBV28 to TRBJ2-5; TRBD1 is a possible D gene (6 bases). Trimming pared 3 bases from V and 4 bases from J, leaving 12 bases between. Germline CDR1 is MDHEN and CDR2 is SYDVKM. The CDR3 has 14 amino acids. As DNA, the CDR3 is TGTGCCAGCAGTTTCTCCAGGGGTCGAGAGACCCAGTACTTC. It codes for CASSFSRGRETQYF.

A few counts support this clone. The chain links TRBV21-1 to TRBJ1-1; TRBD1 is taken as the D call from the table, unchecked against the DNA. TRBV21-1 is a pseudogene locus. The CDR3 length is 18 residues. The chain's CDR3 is CASSKGGGLTGEFTEAFF. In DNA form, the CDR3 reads TGTGCCAGCAGCAAAGGAGGGGGGTTGACAGGGGAGTTCACTGAAGCTTTCTTT.

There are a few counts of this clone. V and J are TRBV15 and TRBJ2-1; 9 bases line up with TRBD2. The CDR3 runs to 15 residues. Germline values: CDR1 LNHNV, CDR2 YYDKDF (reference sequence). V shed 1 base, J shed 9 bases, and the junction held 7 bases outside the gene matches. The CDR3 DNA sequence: TGTGCCACCAGCAGAGGGCTAGCGGGATTGGGTGAGCAGTTCTTC. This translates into CATSRGLAGLGEQFF.

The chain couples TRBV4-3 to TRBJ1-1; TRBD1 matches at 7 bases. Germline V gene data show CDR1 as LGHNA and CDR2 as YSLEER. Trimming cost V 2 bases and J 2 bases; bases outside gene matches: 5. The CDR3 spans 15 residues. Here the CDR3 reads CASSQLTGANTEAFF. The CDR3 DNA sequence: TGCGCCAGCAGCCAACTAACAGGGGCCAACACTGAAGCTTTCTTT.

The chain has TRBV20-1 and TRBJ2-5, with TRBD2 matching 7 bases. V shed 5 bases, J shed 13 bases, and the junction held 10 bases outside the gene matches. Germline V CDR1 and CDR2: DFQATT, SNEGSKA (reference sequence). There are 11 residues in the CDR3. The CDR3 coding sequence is TGCAGTGCTCCCGGGGTAGCGGGCCTGTACTTC. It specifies CSAPGVAGLYF.

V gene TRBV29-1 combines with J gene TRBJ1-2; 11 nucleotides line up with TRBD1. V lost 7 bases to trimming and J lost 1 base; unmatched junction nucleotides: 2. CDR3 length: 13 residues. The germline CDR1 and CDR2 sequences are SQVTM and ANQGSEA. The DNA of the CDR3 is TGCAGCGGCGGGACAGGGGGTAACTATGGCTACACCTTC. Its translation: CSGGTGGNYGYTF.

The CDR3 here is CASSYQGFGGEQFF. As DNA, the CDR3 is TGTGCCAGCAGCTACCAGGGGTTTGGCGGCGAGCAGTTCTTC. The rearrangement joins TRBV7-3 to TRBJ2-1, with a tentative D call TRBD1 (6 bases). Per germline, CDR1 SGHTA and CDR2 FQGTGA. The CDR3 has 14 amino acids. The ends were cut back, 4 bases at V and 10 bases at J, with 17 bases in the middle.

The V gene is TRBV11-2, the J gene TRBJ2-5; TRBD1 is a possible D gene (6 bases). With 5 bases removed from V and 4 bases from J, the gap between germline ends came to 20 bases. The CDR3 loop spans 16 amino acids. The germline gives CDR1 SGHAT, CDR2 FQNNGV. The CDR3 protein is CASSQRVLGAGETQYF. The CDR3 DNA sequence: TGTGCCAGCAGCCAGAGGGTCCTGGGGGCTGGAGAGACCCAGTACTTC.

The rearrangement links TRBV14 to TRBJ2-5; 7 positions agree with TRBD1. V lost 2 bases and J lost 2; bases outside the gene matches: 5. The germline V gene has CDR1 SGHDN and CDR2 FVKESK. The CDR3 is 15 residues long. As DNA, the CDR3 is TGTGCCAGCAGCCAACTACAGGGGCCTCAAGAGACCCAGTACTTC. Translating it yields CASSQLQGPQETQYF.

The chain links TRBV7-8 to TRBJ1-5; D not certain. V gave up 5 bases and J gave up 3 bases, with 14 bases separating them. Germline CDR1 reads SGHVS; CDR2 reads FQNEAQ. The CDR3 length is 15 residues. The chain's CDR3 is CASSQAAGINQPQHF. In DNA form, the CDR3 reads TGTGCCAGCAGCCAAGCGGCGGGTATCAATCAGCCCCAGCATTTT.

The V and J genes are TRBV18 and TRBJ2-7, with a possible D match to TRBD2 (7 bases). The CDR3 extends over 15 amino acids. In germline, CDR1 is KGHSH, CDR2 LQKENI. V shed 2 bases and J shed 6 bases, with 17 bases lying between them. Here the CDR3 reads CASSPGAWGGAEQYF. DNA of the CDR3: TGTGCCAGCTCACCAGGAGCCTGGGGGGGCGCCGAGCAGTACTTC.

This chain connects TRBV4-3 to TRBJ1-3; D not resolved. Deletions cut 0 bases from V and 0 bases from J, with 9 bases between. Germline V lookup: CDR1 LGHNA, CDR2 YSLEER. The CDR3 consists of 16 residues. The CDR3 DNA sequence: TGCGCCAGCAGCCAAGACCCGGCAGGCTCTGGAAACACCATATATTTT. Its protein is CASSQDPAGSGNTIYF.

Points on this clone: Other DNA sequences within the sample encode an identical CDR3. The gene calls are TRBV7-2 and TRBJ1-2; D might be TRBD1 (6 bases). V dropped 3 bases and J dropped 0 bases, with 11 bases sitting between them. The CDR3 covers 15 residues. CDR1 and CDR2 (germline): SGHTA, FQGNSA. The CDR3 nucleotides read TGTGCCAGCAGCTTTTGGACAGCAGCTAACTATGGCTACACCTTC. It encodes CASSFWTAANYGYTF.

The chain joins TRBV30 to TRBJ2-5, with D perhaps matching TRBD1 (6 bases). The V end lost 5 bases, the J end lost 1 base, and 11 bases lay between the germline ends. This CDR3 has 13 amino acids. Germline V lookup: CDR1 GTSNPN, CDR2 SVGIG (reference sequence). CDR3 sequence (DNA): TGTGCCTGGGACGACAGGCCCCAAGAGACCCAGTACTTC. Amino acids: CAWDDRPQETQYF.

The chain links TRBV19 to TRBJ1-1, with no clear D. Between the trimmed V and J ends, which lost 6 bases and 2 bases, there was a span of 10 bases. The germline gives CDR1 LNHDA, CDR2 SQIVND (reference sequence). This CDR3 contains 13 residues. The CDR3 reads CASRMGSNTEAFF. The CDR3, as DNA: TGTGCCAGTAGGATGGGCTCCAACACTGAAGCTTTCTTT.

CDR3 in amino acids: CSTRQGEETQYF. CDR3 DNA sequence: TGTTCCACACGACAGGGAGAAGAGACCCAGTACTTC. The rearrangement uses TRBV7-9 and TRBJ2-5; 7 nucleotides match TRBD1. The CDR3 is 12 residues long. Germline V CDR1 and CDR2: SEHNR, FQNEAQ (reference sequence). Supplemented by reference TRBV7-9 and TRBJ2-5, the full variable domain reads DTGVSQNPRHKITKRGQNVTFRCDPISEHNRLYWYRQTLGQGPEFLTYFQNEAQLEKSRLLSDRFSAERPKGSFSTLEIQRTEQGDSAMYLCSTRQGEETQYFGPGTRLLVL.

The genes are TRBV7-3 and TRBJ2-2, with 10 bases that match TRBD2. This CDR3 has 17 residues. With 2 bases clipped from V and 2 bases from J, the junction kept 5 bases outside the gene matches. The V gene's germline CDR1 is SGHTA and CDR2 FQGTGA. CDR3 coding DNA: TGTGCCAGCAGCTTATCCTCTAGCGGGGGAAACACCGGGGAGCTGTTTTTT. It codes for CASSLSSSGGNTGELFF.

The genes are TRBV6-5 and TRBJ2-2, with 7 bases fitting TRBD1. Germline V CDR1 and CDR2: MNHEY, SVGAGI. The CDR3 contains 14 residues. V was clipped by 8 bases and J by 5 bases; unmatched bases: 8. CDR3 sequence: CASRQGVKTGELFF. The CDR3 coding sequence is TGTGCCAGCCGACAGGGAGTCAAAACCGGGGAGCTGTTTTTT.